These T cell receptor beta chains were read from a single sample in a study of blood T cells in healthy people across ages. TCRdb re-called the 5' RACE reads with MiXCR, one entry per CDR3 protein. Among about 1.1 million distinct CDR3 sequences listed, more than 30% were seen once. The sequencing input was blood. These receptors originate from a man between 18 and 29 years old in good health. Each CDR3 is given without its conserved first and last residue.

j_call	v_call	cdr3_aa
TRBJ1-6	TRBV5-1	ASSSKRLNSPLH
TRBJ2-5	TRBV5-1	ASSFVLQETQY
TRBJ1-1	TRBV5-1	ASRNGRNEAF
TRBJ2-7	TRBV6-5	ASSWGTRTYEQY
TRBJ1-4	TRBV7-8	ASSVLEGEKLF
TRBJ2-1	TRBV12-3/TRBV12-4	ASGQADNEQF
TRBJ2-1	TRBV9	AGSVDRGLDNEQF
TRBJ1-2	TRBV13	ASSSEQRTYGYT
TRBJ2-3	TRBV3-1	ASSQDRPRYTDTQY
TRBJ1-1	TRBV2	ANRRAGSTEAF
TRBJ2-6	TRBV7-9	ASSLQTGTGANVLT
TRBJ1-2	TRBV25-1	ASSAPGGNYGYT
TRBJ1-2	TRBV20-1	SARGSGTNDYGYT